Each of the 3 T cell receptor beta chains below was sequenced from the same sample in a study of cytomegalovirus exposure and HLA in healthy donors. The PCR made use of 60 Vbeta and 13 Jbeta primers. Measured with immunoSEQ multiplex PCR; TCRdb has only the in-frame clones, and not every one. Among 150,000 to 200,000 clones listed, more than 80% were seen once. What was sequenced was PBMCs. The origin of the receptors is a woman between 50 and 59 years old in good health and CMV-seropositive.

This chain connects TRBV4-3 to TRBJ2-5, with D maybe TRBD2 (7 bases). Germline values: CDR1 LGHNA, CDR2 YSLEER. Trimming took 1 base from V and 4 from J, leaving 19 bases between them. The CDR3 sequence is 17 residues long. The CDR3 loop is CASSQGHGEGGRETQYF. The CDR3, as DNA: TGCGCCAGCAGCCAAGGTCACGGGGAGGGGGGAAGAGAGACCCAGTACTTC.

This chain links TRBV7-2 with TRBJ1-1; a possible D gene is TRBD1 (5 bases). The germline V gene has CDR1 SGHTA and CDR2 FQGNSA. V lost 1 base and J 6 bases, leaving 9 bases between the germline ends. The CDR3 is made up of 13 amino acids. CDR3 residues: CASSLGGSPEAFF. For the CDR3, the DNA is TGTGCCAGCAGCTTAGGGGGCTCCCCTGAAGCTTTCTTT. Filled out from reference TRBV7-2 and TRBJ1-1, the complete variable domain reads GAGVSQSPSNKVTEKGKDVELRCDPISGHTALYWYRQSLGQGLEFLIYFQGNSAPDKSGLPSDRFSAERTGGSVSTLTIQRTQQEDSAVYLCASSLGGSPEAFFGQGTRLTVV.

CDR3 residues: CASSFAAGGRADTQYF. Here the CDR3 DNA reads TGTGCCAGCAGTTTCGCAGCGGGGGGGCGGGCAGATACGCAGTATTTT. The chain employs TRBV6-5 and TRBJ2-3, with 10 bases identical to TRBD2. Germline trimming cut 4 bases from V and 4 bases from J; bases unmatched to any gene: 8. This CDR3 comprises 16 residues. Looked up from germline, CDR1 is MNHEY and CDR2 is SVGAGI.